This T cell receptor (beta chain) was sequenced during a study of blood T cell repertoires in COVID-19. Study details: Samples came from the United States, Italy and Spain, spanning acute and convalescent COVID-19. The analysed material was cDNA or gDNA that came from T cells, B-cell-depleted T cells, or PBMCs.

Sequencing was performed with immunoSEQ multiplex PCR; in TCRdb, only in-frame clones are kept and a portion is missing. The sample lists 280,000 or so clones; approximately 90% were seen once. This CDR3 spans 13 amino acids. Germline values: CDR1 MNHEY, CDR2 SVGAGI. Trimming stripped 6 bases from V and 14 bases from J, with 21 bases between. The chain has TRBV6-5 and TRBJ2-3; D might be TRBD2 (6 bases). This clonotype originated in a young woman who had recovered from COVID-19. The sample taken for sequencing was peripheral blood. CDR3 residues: CASSLKGTGDPYF. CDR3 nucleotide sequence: TGTGCCAGCAGCCTAAAGGGGACTGGGGATCCGTATTTT.